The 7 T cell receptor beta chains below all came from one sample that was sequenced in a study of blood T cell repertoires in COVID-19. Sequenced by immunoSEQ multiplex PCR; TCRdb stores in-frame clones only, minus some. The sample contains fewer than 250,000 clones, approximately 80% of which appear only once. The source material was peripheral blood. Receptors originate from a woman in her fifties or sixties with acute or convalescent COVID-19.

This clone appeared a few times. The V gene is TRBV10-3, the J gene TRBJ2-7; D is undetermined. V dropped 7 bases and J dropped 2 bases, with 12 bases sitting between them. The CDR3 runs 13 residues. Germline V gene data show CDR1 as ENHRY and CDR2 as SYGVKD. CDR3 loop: CAITSGSPYEQYF. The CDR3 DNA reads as TGTGCCATCACCTCCGGGTCCCCCTACGAGCAGTACTTC.

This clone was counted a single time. CDR3 sequence: CASSTGETMNTEAFF. The CDR3 region has the DNA TGCGCCAGCAGCACAGGGGAGACAATGAACACTGAAGCTTTCTTT. The chain combines TRBV5-1 with TRBJ1-1, with 7 bases matching TRBD1. Germline V lookup: CDR1 SGHRS, CDR2 YFSETQ. J was trimmed by 0 bases and V by 4 bases; bases with no gene match: 6. CDR3 size: 15 residues.

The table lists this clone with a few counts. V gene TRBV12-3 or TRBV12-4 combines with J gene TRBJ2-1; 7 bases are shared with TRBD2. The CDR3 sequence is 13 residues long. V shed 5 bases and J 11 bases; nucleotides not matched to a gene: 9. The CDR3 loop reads CASSPSSGHKQFF. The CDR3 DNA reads TGTGCCAGCAGTCCCTCTAGCGGTCATAAGCAGTTCTTC.

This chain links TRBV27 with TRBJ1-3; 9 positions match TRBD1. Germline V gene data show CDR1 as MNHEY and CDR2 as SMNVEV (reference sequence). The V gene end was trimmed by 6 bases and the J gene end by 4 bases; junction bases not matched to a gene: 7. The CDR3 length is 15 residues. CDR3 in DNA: TGTGCCAGCAGAAAGGACAGGGGCATAGGAAACACCATATATTTT. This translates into CASRKDRGIGNTIYF.

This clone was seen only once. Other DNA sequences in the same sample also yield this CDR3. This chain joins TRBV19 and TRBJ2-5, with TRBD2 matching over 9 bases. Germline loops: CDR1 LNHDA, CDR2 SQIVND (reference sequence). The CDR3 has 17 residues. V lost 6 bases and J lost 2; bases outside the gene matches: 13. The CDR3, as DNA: TGTGCCAGTAGCCCTAGAAGGTTGGCGGGAGGGCAAGAGACCCAGTACTTC. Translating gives CASSPRRLAGGQETQYF.

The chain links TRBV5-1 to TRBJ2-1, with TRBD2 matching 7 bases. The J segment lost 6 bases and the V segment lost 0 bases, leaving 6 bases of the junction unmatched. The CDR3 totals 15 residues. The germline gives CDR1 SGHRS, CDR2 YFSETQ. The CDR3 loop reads CASSLVAGAVNEQFF. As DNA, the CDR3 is TGCGCCAGCAGCTTGGTTGCGGGAGCGGTCAATGAGCAGTTCTTC.

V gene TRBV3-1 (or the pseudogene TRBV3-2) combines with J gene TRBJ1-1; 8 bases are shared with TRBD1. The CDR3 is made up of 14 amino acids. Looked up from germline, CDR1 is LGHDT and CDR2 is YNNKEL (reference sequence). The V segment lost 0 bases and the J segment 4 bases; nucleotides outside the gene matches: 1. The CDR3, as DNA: TGTGCCAGCAGCCAAGAGGACAGGGCCACTGAAGCTTTCTTT. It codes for CASSQEDRATEAFF.